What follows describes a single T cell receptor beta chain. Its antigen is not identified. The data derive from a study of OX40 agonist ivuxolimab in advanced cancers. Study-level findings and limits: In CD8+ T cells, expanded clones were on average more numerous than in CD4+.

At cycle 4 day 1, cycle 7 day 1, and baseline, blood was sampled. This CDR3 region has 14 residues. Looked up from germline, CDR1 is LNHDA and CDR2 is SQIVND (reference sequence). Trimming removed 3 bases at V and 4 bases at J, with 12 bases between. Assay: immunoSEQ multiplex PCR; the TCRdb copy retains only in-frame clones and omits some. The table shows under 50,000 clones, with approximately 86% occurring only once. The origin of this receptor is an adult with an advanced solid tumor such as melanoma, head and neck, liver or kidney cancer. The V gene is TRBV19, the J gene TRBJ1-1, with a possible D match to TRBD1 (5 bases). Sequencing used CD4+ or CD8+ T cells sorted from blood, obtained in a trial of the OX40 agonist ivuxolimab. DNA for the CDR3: TGTGCCAGTAGTATCGGGGGGGGGACCACTGAAGCTTTCTTT. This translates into CASSIGGGTTEAFF.